A single sample is the source of the 6 T cell receptor beta chains below, sequenced in a study of T cells in Graves' hyperthyroidism and ophthalmopathy. TCR beta CDR3 regions were amplified from RNA. The primer set for the first-round RT-PCR of the TCR CDR3 was HTBI. Via MiXCR, TCRdb re-called the multiplex PCR reads, giving one row per CDR3 protein. The table records around 340,000 distinct CDR3 sequences, 15% to 20% of them present only once. Sequenced input: blood. These receptors were taken from a woman in her forties or fifties with Graves' hyperthyroidism.

This clonotype was found a few times. The CDR3 region is CASREREKQFF. CDR3 in DNA: TGTGCCAGTAGAGAGCGGGAGAAGCAGTTCTTC. V and J are TRBV19 and TRBJ2-1, with TRBD2 identical over 8 bases. CDR3 length equals 11 residues. With V trimmed by 6 bases and J by 11 bases, 3 bases remained unmatched. Germline CDR1 reads LNHDA; CDR2 reads SQIVND (reference sequence). The full variable domain, in which reference TRBV19 and TRBJ2-1 provide the parts outside the CDR3, is DGGITQSPKYLFRKEGQNVTLSCEQNLNHDAMYWYRQDPGQGLRLIYYSQIVNDFQKGDIAEGYSVSREKKESFPLTVTSAQKNPTAFYLCASREREKQFFGPGTRLTVL.

There are a few counts of this clonotype. This sequence joins TRBV4-1 and TRBJ2-7, with 11 bases fitting TRBD2. Germline CDR1 and CDR2: MGHRA and YSYEKL. This CDR3 has 15 residues. J gave up 7 bases and V 2 bases, and 7 bases lay outside the gene matches. The CDR3 DNA sequence: TGCGCCAGCAGCCAACCACCGGGACTAGCGGAGGAGCAGTACGTC. Residues: CASSQPPGLAEEQYV.

In DNA, the CDR3 is TGTGCCAGCAGCGACGGGGGCGGGGAGACCCAGTACTTC. This gives the protein CASSDGGGETQYF. The rearrangement joins TRBV9 to TRBJ2-5, with D tentatively TRBD1 or TRBD2 (6 bases each). V was clipped by 3 bases and J by 5 bases, with 11 bases between them. There are 13 residues in the CDR3. CDR1 and CDR2 (germline): SGDLS, YYNGEE.

This clonotype was detected only a few times. The rearrangement links TRBV19 to TRBJ2-1, with 7 bases aligning to TRBD2. CDR3 length: 12 residues. CDR1 LNHDA and CDR2 SQIVND come from the germline V gene (reference sequence). J lost 10 bases, V lost 1 base, and 1 base had no gene match. CDR3 DNA sequence: TGTGCCAGTAGTATAGGGGAGGGAGAGCAGTTCTTC. Protein product: CASSIGEGEQFF.

This clonotype showed up many times. J is TRBJ2-3 and V is TRBV2; TRBD2 matches 11 bases. Per the germline V gene, CDR1 is SNHLY and CDR2 is FYNNEI. V shed 4 bases and J 3 bases; nucleotides not matched to a gene: 0. This CDR3 has 14 residues. In DNA form, the CDR3 reads TGTGCCAGCAGTGGGACTAGCGGGACAGATACGCAGTATTTT. This sequence encodes CASSGTSGTDTQYF.

This sequence joins TRBV7-2 and TRBJ2-2, with 7 bases fitting TRBD2. CDR1 and CDR2 (germline): SGHTA, FQGNSA. The CDR3 runs to 16 residues. J lost 5 bases, V lost 2 bases, and 8 bases had no gene match. CDR3 in amino acids: CASSLFWEGRTGELFF. CDR3 DNA sequence: TGTGCCAGCAGCTTATTCTGGGAGGGCCGGACCGGGGAGCTGTTTTTT.